These 3 T cell receptor beta chains came from one sample sequenced in a study of glioma-infiltrating T cells after dendritic cell vaccination. Only in-frame clones appear in the TCRdb table, and some are missing; sequencing was by immunoSEQ multiplex PCR. The sample has almost 65,000 clones; around 86% are singletons. The starting material was blood, obtained before dendritic cell vaccination. Every receptor here comes from a human donor with glioblastoma.

V and J are TRBV7-9 and TRBJ2-3; 9 bases fit TRBD2. Germline V lookup: CDR1 SEHNR, CDR2 FQNEAQ (reference sequence). This CDR3 region has 16 residues. Germline trimming cut 3 bases from V and 10 bases from J; bases unmatched to any gene: 14. The CDR3 is CASSFPPGRGGGAQYF. The CDR3 DNA is TGTGCCAGCAGCTTTCCCCCTGGGCGGGGGGGCGGTGCGCAGTATTTT.

The J gene is TRBJ2-5, the V gene TRBV15; TRBD1 aligns across 7 bases. This CDR3 is built from 15 residues. Per the germline V gene, CDR1 is LNHNV and CDR2 is YYDKDF (reference sequence). V gave up 1 base and J gave up 1 base; unmatched junction bases: 3. CDR3 sequence (DNA): TGTGCCACCAGCAGAGCGGACAGGACCCAAGAGACCCAGTACTTC. Protein sequence: CATSRADRTQETQYF.

The gene calls are TRBV28 and TRBJ2-5; 10 bases are a match to TRBD2. V lost 3 bases and J lost 4; bases outside the gene matches: 14. Per the germline V gene, CDR1 is MDHEN and CDR2 is SYDVKM. The CDR3 spans 18 residues. CDR3 loop: CASSFQRGGLRSRETQYF. The CDR3 bases are TGTGCCAGCAGTTTCCAGCGGGGGGGCCTGAGGTCGCGAGAGACCCAGTACTTC.